These T cell receptor beta chains were read from a single sample in a study of T cells in Graves' hyperthyroidism and ophthalmopathy. TCRdb redid the calling of the multiplex PCR reads with MiXCR, one entry per CDR3 protein. Among more than 300,000 distinct CDR3 sequences listed, around 13% were seen once. Sequenced material: blood. These receptor sequences come from a woman in her twenties or thirties with Graves' hyperthyroidism. Both conserved end residues are part of each CDR3. The D gene is left open where the match is weak. Expanded clones are given a class, and other clones once, few, many or no size at all.

D: TRBD2; V: TRBV20-1; J: TRBJ2-3; size: few; CDR3: CSLGKTSGSFSTDTQYF; DNA: TGCAGCTTGGGGAAGACTAGCGGGAGCTTTAGCACAGATACGCAGTATTTT
D: NA; V: TRBV2; J: TRBJ1-2; size: many; CDR3: CASTNSRQQQNGYTF; DNA: TGTGCCAGCACCAATTCGCGACAACAGCAAAATGGCTACACCTTC
D: NA; V: TRBV28; J: TRBJ2-4; size: many; CDR3: CASRTTTSIQYF; DNA: TGTGCCAGCAGAACCACGACATCGATTCAGTACTTC
D: NA; V: TRBV28; J: TRBJ1-2; size: few; CDR3: CASKTQGGAYGYTF; DNA: TGTGCCAGCAAAACTCAGGGTGGGGCCTATGGCTACACCTTC
D: TRBD1; V: TRBV6-1; J: TRBJ1-3; size: few; CDR3: CASRKVREGAYRNTIYF; DNA: TGTGCCAGCAGGAAGGTCCGAGAGGGGGCCTACCGAAACACCATATATTTT
D: NA; V: TRBV12-3/TRBV12-4; J: TRBJ1-4; size: many; CDR3: CASSSRGGVTEKLFF; DNA: TGTGCCAGCAGTTCCAGGGGAGGTGTGACCGAAAAACTGTTTTTT
D: NA; V: TRBV7-2; J: TRBJ2-7; size: many; CDR3: CASSLIGEQYF; DNA: TGTGCCAGCAGCTTAATCGGCGAGCAGTACTTC
D: NA; V: TRBV6-2/TRBV6-3; J: TRBJ2-4; size: NA; CDR3: CASTVAEELAKNIQYF; DNA: TGTGCCAGCACGGTGGCGGAGGAGTTAGCCAAAAACATTCAGTACTTC
D: NA; V: TRBV29-1; J: TRBJ2-7; size: many; CDR3: CSVSGPSHEQYF; DNA: TGCAGCGTCTCCGGTCCTTCCCACGAGCAGTACTTC
D: NA; V: TRBV29-1; J: TRBJ1-2; size: few; CDR3: CSVEGGNGYTF; DNA: TGCAGCGTTGAAGGGGGGAATGGCTACACCTTC
D: NA; V: TRBV12-3/TRBV12-4; J: TRBJ1-6; size: many; CDR3: CASRTGRSPLHF; DNA: TGTGCCAGCAGAACAGGGCGGTCACCCCTCCACTTT
D: NA; V: TRBV9; J: TRBJ2-7; size: NA; CDR3: CASSRDGTFSGEQYF; DNA: TGTGCCAGCAGTCGGGACGGCACCTTTTCCGGCGAGCAGTACTTC
D: TRBD2; V: TRBV27; J: TRBJ2-1; size: many; CDR3: CASSFPGRAGGRNEQFF; DNA: TGTGCCAGCAGTTTCCCCGGGAGAGCGGGGGGTCGCAATGAGCAGTTCTTC
D: NA; V: TRBV2; J: TRBJ2-2; size: NA; CDR3: CASVTRGGELFF; DNA: TGTGCCAGCGTTACCAGGGGCGGGGAGCTGTTTTTT
D: NA; V: TRBV3-1; J: TRBJ1-1; size: few; CDR3: CASSQEGRTEAFF; DNA: TGTGCCAGCAGCCAAGAGGGGCGGACTGAAGCTTTCTTT
D: NA; V: TRBV2; J: TRBJ1-5; size: many; CDR3: CASTEGQGGYQPQHF; DNA: TGTGCCAGCACCGAAGGGCAGGGAGGGTATCAGCCCCAGCATTTT
D: NA; V: TRBV10-3; J: TRBJ2-7; size: many; CDR3: CAISESGQEYEQYF; DNA: TGTGCCATCAGTGAGTCGGGGCAGGAGTACGAGCAGTACTTC
D: TRBD1; V: TRBV29-1; J: TRBJ2-7; size: NA; CDR3: CSVFLVRGRDEQYF; DNA: TGCAGCGTTTTCCTTGTCAGGGGGCGGGACGAGCAGTACTTC
D: NA; V: TRBV4-2; J: TRBJ2-2; size: NA; CDR3: CASSQEEGFGELFF; DNA: TGTGCCAGCAGCCAAGAAGAAGGATTCGGGGAGCTGTTTTTT
D: NA; V: TRBV20-1; J: TRBJ1-4; size: few; CDR3: CSGRGRGHATNEKLFF; DNA: TGCAGTGGGCGGGGTCGGGGCCACGCAACTAATGAAAAACTGTTTTTT
D: NA; V: TRBV20-1; J: TRBJ1-1; size: many; CDR3: CSARDRGGGMTEAFF; DNA: TGCAGTGCTAGAGATCGGGGGGGTGGGATGACTGAAGCTTTCTTT
D: NA; V: TRBV3-1; J: TRBJ2-2; size: NA; CDR3: CASSQVVGAGELFF; DNA: TGTGCCAGCAGCCAAGTCGTGGGGGCCGGGGAGCTGTTTTTT
D: TRBD1; V: TRBV7-9; J: TRBJ2-2; size: many; CDR3: CASSFWTGTGELFF; DNA: TGTGCCAGCAGCTTCTGGACAGGGACCGGGGAGCTGTTTTTT
D: TRBD1; V: TRBV11-2; J: TRBJ2-7; size: few; CDR3: CASSFGGQGVHEQYF; DNA: TGTGCCAGCAGCTTTGGGGGACAGGGGGTCCACGAGCAGTACTTC
D: TRBD2; V: TRBV28; J: TRBJ2-3; size: many; CDR3: CASSTSGISTDTQYF; DNA: TGTGCCAGCAGTACCAGCGGGATCAGCACAGATACGCAGTATTTT
D: TRBD2; V: TRBV19; J: TRBJ2-7; size: few; CDR3: CASSRGLGNYEQYF; DNA: TGTGCCAGTAGTAGGGGACTAGGAAACTACGAGCAGTACTTC
D: NA; V: TRBV28; J: TRBJ2-7; size: many; CDR3: CASSGTGRSEQYF; DNA: TGTGCCAGCAGTGGCACAGGGAGGTCCGAGCAGTACTTC
D: NA; V: TRBV14; J: TRBJ2-7; size: NA; CDR3: CASSVAGIGFYEQYF; DNA: TGTGCCAGCAGCGTAGCCGGGATCGGCTTCTACGAGCAGTACTTC
D: TRBD1; V: TRBV5-1; J: TRBJ1-1; size: many; CDR3: CASSSRQGWGTEAFF; DNA: TGCGCCAGCAGCTCAAGACAGGGGTGGGGCACTGAAGCTTTCTTT
D: NA; V: TRBV15; J: TRBJ2-5; size: few; CDR3: CATSRGGAKETQYF; DNA: TGTGCCACCAGCAGAGGTGGTGCGAAGGAGACCCAGTACTTC
D: NA; V: TRBV19; J: TRBJ1-1; size: many; CDR3: CASSINWMGDTEAFF; DNA: TGTGCCAGTAGTATAAATTGGATGGGCGACACTGAAGCTTTCTTT
D: TRBD2; V: TRBV20-1; J: TRBJ2-1; size: few; CDR3: CSARDRAGVGYNEQFF; DNA: TGCAGTGCTAGAGATCGGGCGGGAGTAGGCTACAATGAGCAGTTCTTC
D: NA; V: TRBV20-1; J: TRBJ1-1; size: many; CDR3: CSASPRAGRINTEAFF; DNA: TGCAGTGCTAGTCCCAGGGCGGGGAGGATTAACACTGAAGCTTTCTTT
D: NA; V: TRBV19; J: TRBJ2-1; size: few; CDR3: CASSPARGLYNEQFF; DNA: TGTGCCAGTAGTCCGGCGAGGGGACTGTACAATGAGCAGTTCTTC
D: NA; V: TRBV2; J: TRBJ1-4; size: many; CDR3: CASRGETNEKLFF; DNA: TGTGCCAGCAGGGGGGAGACGAATGAAAAACTGTTTTTT
D: TRBD1; V: TRBV4-3; J: TRBJ1-5; size: few; CDR3: CASSIRQGNQPQHF; DNA: TGCGCCAGCAGCATCCGACAGGGAAATCAGCCCCAGCATTTT
D: NA; V: TRBV11-2; J: TRBJ1-5; size: many; CDR3: CASSPGEHSNQPQHF; DNA: TGTGCCAGCAGCCCCGGTGAACATAGCAATCAGCCCCAGCATTTT
D: TRBD1; V: TRBV12-3/TRBV12-4; J: TRBJ2-7; size: many; CDR3: CASRPGQSSYEQYF; DNA: TGTGCCAGCAGGCCGGGACAGAGCTCCTACGAGCAGTACTTC
D: NA; V: TRBV14; J: TRBJ2-1; size: NA; CDR3: CASSLFSWGYNEQFF; DNA: TGTGCCAGCAGCCTGTTTAGTTGGGGTTACAATGAGCAGTTCTTC
D: TRBD2; V: TRBV20-1; J: TRBJ2-1; size: many; CDR3: CSAYPGLAGNTASYNEQFF; DNA: TGCAGTGCGTACCCGGGACTAGCGGGAAACACCGCCTCCTACAATGAGCAGTTCTTC
D: NA; V: TRBV15; J: TRBJ1-1; size: NA; CDR3: CATSRPIPGLNTEAFF; DNA: TGTGCCACCAGCAGACCGATTCCGGGGCTGAACACTGAAGCTTTCTTT
D: NA; V: TRBV28; J: TRBJ2-3; size: NA; CDR3: CASSWVRTDTQYF; DNA: TGTGCCAGCAGTTGGGTCCGCACAGATACGCAGTATTTT
D: NA; V: TRBV19; J: TRBJ2-7; size: NA; CDR3: CASSITIGVEQYF; DNA: TGTGCCAGTAGTATCACGATAGGGGTCGAGCAGTACTTC
D: NA; V: TRBV28; J: TRBJ2-4; size: many; CDR3: CASSLFSGVRGVKAKNIQYF; DNA: TGTGCCAGCAGTTTATTTTCGGGTGTGAGGGGGGTGAAGGCCAAAAACATTCAGTACTTC
D: NA; V: TRBV28; J: TRBJ1-2; size: many; CDR3: CASSLSRTRDLPNYGYTF; DNA: TGTGCCAGCAGTCTTTCTAGGACGCGGGATCTTCCTAACTATGGCTACACCTTC
D: NA; V: TRBV20-1; J: TRBJ2-7; size: few; CDR3: CSARSPVGQGGGEQYF; DNA: TGCAGTGCTAGATCCCCGGTTGGTCAGGGAGGGGGCGAGCAGTACTTC
D: NA; V: TRBV20-1; J: TRBJ1-1; size: NA; CDR3: CGGREGLMNTEAFF; DNA: TGCGGGGGGCGGGAGGGGCTTATGAACACTGAAGCTTTCTTT
D: NA; V: TRBV28; J: TRBJ1-5; size: many; CDR3: CASSFPQPPQHF; DNA: TGTGCCAGTAGTTTCCCACAGCCGCCCCAGCATTTT
D: NA; V: TRBV12-3/TRBV12-4; J: TRBJ1-2; size: NA; CDR3: CATETLTILDTYGYTF; DNA: TGTGCCACCGAGACACTGACCATTCTTGACACCTATGGCTACACCTTC